The clone carrying this T cell receptor (beta chain) has just a few counts. Its antigen is unidentified. This record comes from a study of response to subunit inactivated influenza vaccine. TCRdb reanalysed the RT-PCR reads using MiXCR and keeps one entry per CDR3 protein. The table includes approximately 680,000 distinct CDR3 sequences, 15% to 17% detected once. General study points: The authors suggested that few new T cells are recruited per seasonal influenza vaccination.

Germline V gives CDR1 SEHNR, CDR2 FQNEAQ (reference sequence). CDR3 length equals 16 residues. The trim removed 5 bases at V and 4 bases at J, leaving 7 bases unmatched. This TCR came from a man between 45 and 60 years old who received an inactivated influenza vaccine. The specimen comprised PBMCs from blood, sampled 11 to 12 days after vaccination. This chain links TRBV7-9 with TRBJ2-1; 11 bases are shared with TRBD2. The CDR3 here is CASSPRLAGPYNEQFF. The CDR3 DNA follows: TGTGCCAGCAGCCCCCGACTAGCGGGACCGTACAATGAGCAGTTCTTC.